This entry describes one TCR beta chain. As yet, its antigen is unknown. The data stem from a study of graft-versus-host responses after intestinal transplantation. The overall study: The study gave all recipients anti-thymocyte globulin induction, then tacrolimus and steroids for 2 to 3 years. The study's findings and limits: The study found high graft-versus-host to host-versus-graft clonal ratios in allografts of patients with graft-donor T cell macrochimerism.

Here immunoSEQ multiplex PCR was the method, and the copy in TCRdb shows in-frame clones only, minus some. The data hold tens of thousands of clones, with 94% observed a single time. The germline V gene has CDR1 MNHEY and CDR2 SMNVEV (reference sequence). The CDR3 length is 16 residues. The material was unstimulated CD4+ T cells sorted from spleen or lymph node cells, obtained before transplant. The TCR was taken from a human donor who was the organ donor for an intestinal transplant. V and J are TRBV27 and TRBJ2-5, with TRBD1 matching 12 bases. The DNA end is a closer match to TRBJ2-7, so the J assignment may be wrong. The CDR3 coding sequence is TGTGCCAGCAGTGGGAGGGGGACAGGGGGCCGGTACGAGCAGTACTTC. It encodes CASSGRGTGGRYEQYF.